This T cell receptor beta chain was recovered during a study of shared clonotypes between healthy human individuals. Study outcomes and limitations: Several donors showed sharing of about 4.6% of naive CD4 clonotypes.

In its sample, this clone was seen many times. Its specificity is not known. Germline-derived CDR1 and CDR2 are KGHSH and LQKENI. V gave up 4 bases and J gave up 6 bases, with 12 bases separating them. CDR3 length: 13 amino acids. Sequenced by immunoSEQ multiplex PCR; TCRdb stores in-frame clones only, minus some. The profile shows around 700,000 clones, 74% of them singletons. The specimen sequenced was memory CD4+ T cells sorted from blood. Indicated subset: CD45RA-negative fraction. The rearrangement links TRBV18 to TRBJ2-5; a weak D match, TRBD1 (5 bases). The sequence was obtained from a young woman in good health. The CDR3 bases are TGTGCCAGCTCACTACAGGAGATAAAGACCCAGTACTTC. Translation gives CASSLQEIKTQYF.